These T cell receptor beta chains were read from a single sample in a study of T cell responses to AZD1222 COVID-19 vaccine. The data were produced by immunoSEQ multiplex PCR, yet TCRdb's version contains in-frame clones alone and is incomplete. The profile shows roughly 150,000 clones, 75% to 95% of them singletons. The sequencing used peripheral blood, collected on day 0 of AZD1222 vaccination. All receptors come from an adult in good health. The CDR3 runs from the conserved cysteine through the conserved F or W. A D gene is named only where the DNA matches it firmly. Clone sizes are given selectively: once, few, many, or a class where the clone is expanded.

>NA|TRBJ2-5|TRBV14|TRBD2
TGTGCCAGCAGCCGTAGCGGGGCCGGGACCCAGTACTTC
CASSRSGAGTQYF
>NA|TRBJ1-3|TRBV7-4|NA
TGTGCCAGCAGCTTAAGTGTCAGGGCGGCTGGAAACACCATATATTTT
CASSLSVRAAGNTIYF
>NA|TRBJ2-3|TRBV27|TRBD2
TGTGCCAGCAGTGGGACTAGCGGCCCAGATACGCAGTATTTT
CASSGTSGPDTQYF
>NA|TRBJ1-5|TRBV6-6|NA
TGTGCCAGCAGACGAGCCCCAAACGTCGGGGCTAGCAATCAGCCCCAGCATTTT
CASRRAPNVGASNQPQHF
>NA|TRBJ1-1|TRBV15|NA
TGTGCCACCAGCAGAGATAAGGGGGTTGGGGGCACTGAAGCTTTCTTT
CATSRDKGVGGTEAFF
>NA|TRBJ1-6|TRBV12-3/TRBV12-4|TRBD1
TGTGCCACTAGAGTCCAGGGGGCTTCACCCCTCCACTTT
CATRVQGASPLHF
>NA|TRBJ2-2|TRBV2|NA
TGTGCCAGCACTTGGGAGCGGGTCAACACCGGGGAGCTGTTTTTT
CASTWERVNTGELFF
>NA|TRBJ2-7|TRBV7-9|NA
TGTGCCAGCAGCTCCGTCGGGTCCTACGAGCAGTACTTC
CASSSVGSYEQYF
>NA|TRBJ2-1|TRBV19|NA
TGTGCCAGTAGTCTCTTCGGGGATGAGCAGTTCTTC
CASSLFGDEQFF
>NA|TRBJ1-5|TRBV4-1|NA
TGCGCCAGCAGCCAAGATTCTCGACAGCCCCAGCATTTT
CASSQDSRQPQHF
>NA|TRBJ1-4|TRBV11-2|NA
TGTGCCAGCAGCTTTGGGGGTACCGACGAAAAACTGTTTTTT
CASSFGGTDEKLFF
>NA|TRBJ1-1|TRBV28|NA
TGTGCCAGCAGTACCTCTCATGAGAGGACTGAAGCTTTCTTT
CASSTSHERTEAFF
>few|TRBJ2-6|TRBV2|TRBD1
TGTGCCAGCAGTTTGACAGGGGGCTCTGGGGCCAACGTCCTGACTTTC
CASSLTGGSGANVLTF
>NA|TRBJ2-7|TRBV19|NA
TGTGCCAGTAGTACGGGACTCTTCTACGAGCAGTACTTC
CASSTGLFYEQYF